This T cell receptor (beta chain) was sequenced in a study of blood T cell repertoires in COVID-19. Study in general: PBMCs, B-cell-depleted T cells, or T cells provided the cDNA or gDNA that made up the material.

The method was immunoSEQ multiplex PCR; TCRdb's version includes in-frame clones alone and lacks a portion of them. This table has about 180,000 clones, approximately 85% appearing once. Germline V lookup: CDR1 SGHVS, CDR2 FNYEAQ. This CDR3 contains 19 residues. V gave up 5 bases and J gave up 2 bases; unmatched junction bases: 18. The receptor's source is a man aged 55 to 70 with acute or convalescent COVID-19. The chain combines TRBV7-6 with TRBJ2-3, with TRBD1 matching 8 bases. Sequenced sample: peripheral blood. CDR3: CASSLTDRGFGRDTDTQYF. In nucleotides, the CDR3 is TGTGCCAGCAGCCTGACCGACAGGGGTTTCGGCAGGGACACAGATACGCAGTATTTT. Full variable domain (remainder filled in from reference TRBV7-6 and TRBJ2-3): GAGVSQSPRYKVTKRGQDVALRCDPISGHVSLYWYRQALGQGPEFLTYFNYEAQQDKSGLPNDRFSAERPEGSISTLTIQRTEQRDSAMYRCASSLTDRGFGRDTDTQYFGPGTRLTVL.